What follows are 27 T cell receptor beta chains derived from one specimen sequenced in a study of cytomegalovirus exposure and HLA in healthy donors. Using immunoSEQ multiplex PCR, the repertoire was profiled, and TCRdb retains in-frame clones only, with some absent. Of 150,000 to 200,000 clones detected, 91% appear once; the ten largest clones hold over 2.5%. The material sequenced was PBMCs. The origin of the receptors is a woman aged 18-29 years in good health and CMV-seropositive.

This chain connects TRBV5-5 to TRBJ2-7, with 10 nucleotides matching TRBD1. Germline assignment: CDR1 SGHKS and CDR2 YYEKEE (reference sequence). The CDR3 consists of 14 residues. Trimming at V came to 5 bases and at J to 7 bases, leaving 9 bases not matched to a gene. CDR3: CASRAGTGAREQYF. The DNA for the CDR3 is TGTGCCAGCAGGGCCGGGACAGGGGCGCGAGAGCAGTACTTC.

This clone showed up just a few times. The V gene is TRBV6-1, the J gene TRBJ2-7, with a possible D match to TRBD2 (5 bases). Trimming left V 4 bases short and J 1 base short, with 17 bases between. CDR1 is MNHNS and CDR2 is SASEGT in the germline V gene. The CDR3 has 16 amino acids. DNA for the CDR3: TGTGCCAGCAGTGTCTCGCTGGCGGAGGTGTCCTACGAGCAGTACTTC. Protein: CASSVSLAEVSYEQYF.

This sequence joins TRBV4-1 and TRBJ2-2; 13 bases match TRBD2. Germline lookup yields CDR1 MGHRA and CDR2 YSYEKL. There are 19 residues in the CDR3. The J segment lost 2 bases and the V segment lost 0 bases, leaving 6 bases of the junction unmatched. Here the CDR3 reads CASSQDSGLAGVNTGELFF. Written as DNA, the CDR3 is TGCGCCAGCAGCCAAGATTCCGGACTAGCGGGGGTTAACACCGGGGAGCTGTTTTTT.

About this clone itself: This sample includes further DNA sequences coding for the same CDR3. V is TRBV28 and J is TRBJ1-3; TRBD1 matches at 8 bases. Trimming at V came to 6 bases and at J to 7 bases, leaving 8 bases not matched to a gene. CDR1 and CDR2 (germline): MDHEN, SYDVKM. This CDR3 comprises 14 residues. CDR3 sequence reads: CASSPGQGGNTIYF. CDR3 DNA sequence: TGTGCCAGCAGCCCAGGACAGGGAGGGAACACCATATATTTT.

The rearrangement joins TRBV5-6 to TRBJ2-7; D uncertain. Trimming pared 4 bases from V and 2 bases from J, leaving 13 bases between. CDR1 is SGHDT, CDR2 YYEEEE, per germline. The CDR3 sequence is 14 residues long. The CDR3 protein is CASSPDNYPYEQYF. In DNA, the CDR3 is TGTGCCAGCAGCCCTGACAATTATCCCTACGAGCAGTACTTC.

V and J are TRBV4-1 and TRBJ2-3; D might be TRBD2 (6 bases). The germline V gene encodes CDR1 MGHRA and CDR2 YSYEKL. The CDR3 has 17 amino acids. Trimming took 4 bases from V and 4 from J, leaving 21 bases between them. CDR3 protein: CASSPLGKVTSSDTQYF. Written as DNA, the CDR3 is TGCGCCAGCAGCCCCCTGGGGAAGGTGACTAGTTCAGATACGCAGTATTTT.

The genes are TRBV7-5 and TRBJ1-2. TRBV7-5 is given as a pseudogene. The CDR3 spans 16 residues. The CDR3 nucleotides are TGTGTCAGAAGCTCAATGGGAGATAGGGAGAACTATGGCTACACCTTC. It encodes CVRSSMGDRENYGYTF.

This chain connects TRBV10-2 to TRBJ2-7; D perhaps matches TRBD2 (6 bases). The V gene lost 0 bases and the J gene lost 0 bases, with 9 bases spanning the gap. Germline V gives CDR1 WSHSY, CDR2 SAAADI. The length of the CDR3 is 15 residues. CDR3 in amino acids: CASSESAGSSYEQYF. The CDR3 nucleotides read TGCGCCAGCAGTGAGTCTGCGGGGTCCTCCTACGAGCAGTACTTC.

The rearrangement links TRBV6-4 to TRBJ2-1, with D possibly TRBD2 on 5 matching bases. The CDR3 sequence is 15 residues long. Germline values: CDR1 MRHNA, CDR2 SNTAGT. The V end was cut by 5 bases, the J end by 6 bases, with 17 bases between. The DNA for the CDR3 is TGTGCCAGCAGTCAAAGGCCGGGCCGGGGCAATGAGCAGTTCTTC. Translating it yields CASSQRPGRGNEQFF.

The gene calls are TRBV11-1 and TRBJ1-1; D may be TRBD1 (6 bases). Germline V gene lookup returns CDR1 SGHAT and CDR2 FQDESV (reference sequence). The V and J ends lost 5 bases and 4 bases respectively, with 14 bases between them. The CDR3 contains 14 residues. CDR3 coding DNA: TGTGCCAGCAGCCTCGGGGGGGCCGGCACTGAAGCTTTCTTT. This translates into CASSLGGAGTEAFF.

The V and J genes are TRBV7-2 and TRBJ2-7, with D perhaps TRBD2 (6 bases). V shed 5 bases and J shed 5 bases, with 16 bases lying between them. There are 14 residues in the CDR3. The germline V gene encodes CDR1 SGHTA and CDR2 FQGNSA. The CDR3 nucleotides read TGTGCCAGCAGCCAGACTAGGGGTCTTCACGAGCAGTACTTC. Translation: CASSQTRGLHEQYF.

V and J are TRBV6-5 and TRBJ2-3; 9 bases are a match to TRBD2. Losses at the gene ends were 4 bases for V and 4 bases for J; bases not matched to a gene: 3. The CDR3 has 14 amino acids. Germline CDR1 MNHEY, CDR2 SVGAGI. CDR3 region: CASSWTSDADTQYF. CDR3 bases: TGTGCCAGCAGTTGGACTAGCGATGCAGATACGCAGTATTTT.

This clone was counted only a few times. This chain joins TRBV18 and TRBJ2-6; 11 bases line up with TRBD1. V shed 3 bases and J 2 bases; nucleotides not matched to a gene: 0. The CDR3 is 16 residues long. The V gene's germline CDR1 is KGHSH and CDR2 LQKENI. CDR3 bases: TGTGCCAGCTCACCGGGACAGGGGGCTGGGGCCAACGTCCTGACTTTC. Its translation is CASSPGQGAGANVLTF.

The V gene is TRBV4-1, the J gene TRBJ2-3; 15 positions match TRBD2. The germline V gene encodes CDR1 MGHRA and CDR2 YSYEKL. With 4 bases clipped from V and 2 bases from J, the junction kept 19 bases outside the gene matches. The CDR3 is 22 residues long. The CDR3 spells CASSPLPTEPGLAGGTTDTQYF. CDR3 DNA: TGCGCCAGCAGCCCCCTGCCTACTGAACCCGGACTAGCGGGGGGGACCACAGATACGCAGTATTTT.

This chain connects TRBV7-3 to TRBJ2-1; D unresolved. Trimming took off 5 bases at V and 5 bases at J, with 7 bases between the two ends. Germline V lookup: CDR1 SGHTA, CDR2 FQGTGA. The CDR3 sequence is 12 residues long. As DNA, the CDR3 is TGTGCCAGCAGCCCCAACAACAATGAGCAGTTCTTC. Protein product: CASSPNNNEQFF.

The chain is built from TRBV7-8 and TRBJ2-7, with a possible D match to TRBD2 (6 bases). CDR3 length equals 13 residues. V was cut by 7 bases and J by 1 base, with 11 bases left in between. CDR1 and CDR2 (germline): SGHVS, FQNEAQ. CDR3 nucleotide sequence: TGTGCCAGCAACCGGGACTGGTCCTACGAGCAGTACTTC. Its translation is CASNRDWSYEQYF.

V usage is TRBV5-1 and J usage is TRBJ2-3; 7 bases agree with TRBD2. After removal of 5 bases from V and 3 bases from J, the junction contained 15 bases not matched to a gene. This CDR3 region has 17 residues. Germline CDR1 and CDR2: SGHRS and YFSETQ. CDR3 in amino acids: CASRPRTSGTNTDTQYF. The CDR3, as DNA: TGCGCCAGCAGACCAAGGACCTCCGGGACTAATACAGATACGCAGTATTTT.

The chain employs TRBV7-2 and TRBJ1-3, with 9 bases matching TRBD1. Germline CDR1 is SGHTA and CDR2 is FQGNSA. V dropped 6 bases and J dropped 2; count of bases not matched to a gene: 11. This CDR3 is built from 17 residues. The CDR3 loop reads CASREVVQGATGNTIYF. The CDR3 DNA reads TGTGCCAGCAGAGAGGTCGTACAGGGGGCAACTGGAAACACCATATATTTT.

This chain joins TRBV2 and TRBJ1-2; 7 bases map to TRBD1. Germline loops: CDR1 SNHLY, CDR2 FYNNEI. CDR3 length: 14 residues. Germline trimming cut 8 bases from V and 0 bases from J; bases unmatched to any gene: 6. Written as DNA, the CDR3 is TGTGCCAGCGGGCAGGGGGTAGCTAACTATGGCTACACCTTC. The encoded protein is CASGQGVANYGYTF. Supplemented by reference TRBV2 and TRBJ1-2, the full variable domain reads EPEVTQTPSHQVTQMGQEVILRCVPISNHLYFYWYRQILGQKVEFLVSFYNNEISEKSEIFDDQFSVERPDGSNFTLKIRSTKLEDSAMYFCASGQGVANYGYTFGSGTRLTVV.

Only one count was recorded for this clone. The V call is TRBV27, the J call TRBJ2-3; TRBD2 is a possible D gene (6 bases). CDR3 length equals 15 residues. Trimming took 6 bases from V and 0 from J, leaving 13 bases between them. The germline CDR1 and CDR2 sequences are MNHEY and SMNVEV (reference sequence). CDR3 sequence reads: CASRPWGVSTDTQYF. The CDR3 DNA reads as TGTGCCAGCAGGCCTTGGGGGGTTAGCACAGATACGCAGTATTTT.

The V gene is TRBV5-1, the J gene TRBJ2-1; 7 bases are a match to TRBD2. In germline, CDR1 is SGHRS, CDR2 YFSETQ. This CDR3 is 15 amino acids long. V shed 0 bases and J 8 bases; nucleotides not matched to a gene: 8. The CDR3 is CASSLAGGSSHEQFF. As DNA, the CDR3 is TGCGCCAGCAGCTTGGCAGGCGGGAGCAGCCATGAGCAGTTCTTC.

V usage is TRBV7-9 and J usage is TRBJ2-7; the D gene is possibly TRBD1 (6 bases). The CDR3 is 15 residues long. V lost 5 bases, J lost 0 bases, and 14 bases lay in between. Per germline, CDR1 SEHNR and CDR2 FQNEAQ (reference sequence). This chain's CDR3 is CASSTPPGASYEQYF. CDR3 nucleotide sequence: TGTGCCAGCAGCACACCGCCAGGGGCCTCCTACGAGCAGTACTTC.

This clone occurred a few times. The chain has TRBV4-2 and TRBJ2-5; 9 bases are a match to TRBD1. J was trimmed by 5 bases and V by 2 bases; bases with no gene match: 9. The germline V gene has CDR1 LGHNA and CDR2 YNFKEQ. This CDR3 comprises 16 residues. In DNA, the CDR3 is TGTGCCAGCAGCCAACCCGGGGGGACAGGGCAGGAGACCCAGTACTTC. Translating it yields CASSQPGGTGQETQYF.

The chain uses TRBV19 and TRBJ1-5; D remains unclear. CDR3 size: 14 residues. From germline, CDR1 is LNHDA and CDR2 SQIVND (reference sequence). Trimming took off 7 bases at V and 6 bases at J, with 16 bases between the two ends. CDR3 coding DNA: TGTGCCAGTACTGACCACAGTAGAATTCAGCCCCAGCATTTT. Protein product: CASTDHSRIQPQHF.

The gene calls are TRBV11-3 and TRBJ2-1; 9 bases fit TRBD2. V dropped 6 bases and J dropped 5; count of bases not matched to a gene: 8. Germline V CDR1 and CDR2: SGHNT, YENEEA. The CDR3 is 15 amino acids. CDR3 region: CASSWSGGSDNEQFF. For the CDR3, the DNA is TGTGCCAGCAGTTGGAGCGGGGGGTCGGACAATGAGCAGTTCTTC.

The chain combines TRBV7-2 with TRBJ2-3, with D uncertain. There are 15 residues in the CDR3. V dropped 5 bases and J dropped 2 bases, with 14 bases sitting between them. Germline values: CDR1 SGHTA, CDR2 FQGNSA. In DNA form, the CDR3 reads TGTGCCAGCAGCATCGAGCCCCTACCCACAGATACGCAGTATTTT. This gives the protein CASSIEPLPTDTQYF. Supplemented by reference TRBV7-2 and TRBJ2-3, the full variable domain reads GAGVSQSPSNKVTEKGKDVELRCDPISGHTALYWYRQSLGQGLEFLIYFQGNSAPDKSGLPSDRFSAERTGGSVSTLTIQRTQQEDSAVYLCASSIEPLPTDTQYFGPGTRLTVL.

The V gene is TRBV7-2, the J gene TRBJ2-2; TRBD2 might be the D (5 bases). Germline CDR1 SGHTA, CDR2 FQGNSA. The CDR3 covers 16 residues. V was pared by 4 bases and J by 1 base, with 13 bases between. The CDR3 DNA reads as TGTGCCAGCAGCTCAGGAGGCAGCTTGAACACCGGGGAGCTGTTTTTT. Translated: CASSSGGSLNTGELFF.